This entry describes one TCR beta chain. As yet, its antigen is unknown. A much larger clone differs by one base, so this may be a read error. This CDR3 comprises 15 residues. Germline V lookup: CDR1 MNHEY, CDR2 SMNVEV (reference sequence). With a J-beta primer mix and a sample-barcoded 5' primer, a second PCR ran 7 to 11 cycles. TCRdb reanalysed the 5' RACE reads using MiXCR and keeps one entry per CDR3 protein. Among 1.5 million to 2 million distinct CDR3 sequences listed, roughly 28% were seen once. Donors were healthy Caucasian individuals from Russia aged roughly 6 to 90. Per sample, a minimum of 6.5 million PBMCs were isolated. This sample is drawn from a study of blood T cells in healthy people across ages. Findings of the study overall: TCR beta diversity correlated strongly with naive T cell percentage.

The sequencing input was blood. The clonotype originates from a woman in her 30s in good health. The chain joins TRBV27 to TRBJ2-5, with 10 bases aligning to TRBD1. The closer fit of TRBJ2-7 to the DNA end suggests the J call may be wrong. Here the CDR3 reads CASKLGTGASDEQYF. In DNA, the CDR3 is TGTGCCAGCAAACTCGGGACAGGGGCATCCGACGAGCAGTACTTC.